The subject of this entry is one T cell receptor (beta chain). The antigen is unknown. The data originate from a study of T cells expressing NK-cell markers. Study information: The authors derived TCR beta repertoires from sorted CD3+CD56+NKG2C+, CD3+CD56+NKG2C- and CD3+CD56-NKG2C+ T cells. Seven HCMV-seropositive donors and one seronegative donor made up the eight sequenced donors. Findings of the study overall: These clonotypes also led the CD3+CD56-NKG2C+ fraction in four donors. Among CD8+ T cells from about six donors, dominant NKG2C+ clonotypes accounted for about 1.0-7.0%.

The CDR3 runs to 13 residues. Germline V gene lookup returns CDR1 SGHAT and CDR2 FQNNGV. TCRdb reprocessed the 5' RACE reads, with one entry per CDR3 protein and no DNA. The sample data list 300,000 to 450,000 distinct CDR3 sequences. Sample: blood T cells: a sorted CD56 or NKG2C T cell subset, CD4+ or CD8+ T cells, or bulk PBMC T cells (not recorded which). The rearrangement links TRBV11-2 to TRBJ2-3. This clonotype was obtained from a man between 18 and 69 years old in good health. CDR3: CASSLASPDKQYF.